Described below is a single T cell receptor (beta chain) sequence and its context. Its target is unknown. If patients had other autoimmune diseases, uncontrolled infections, pregnancy or lactation, they were excluded. Isolation of PBMCs was performed using over 9.5 ml of fresh peripheral blood. The sample belongs to a study of Graves' ophthalmopathy and Graves' hyperthyroidism. Study at large: Peripheral blood was collected at initial diagnosis, before any treatment. Points from the study as a whole: The 13-signature model separated ophthalmopathy from stable hyperthyroidism at 85% to 90% sensitivity and around 81% specificity.

The authors amplified TCR beta CDR3 regions, and they did so from RNA transcripts for repertoire sequencing. RT-PCR in the first round used HTBI primers; a second-round multiplex PCR followed. MiXCR was run by TCRdb on the multiplex PCR reads, yielding one entry per CDR3 protein. The sample consists of around 670,000 distinct CDR3 sequences, 40% of them appearing once. J was trimmed by 4 bases and V by 6 bases; bases with no gene match: 9. The CDR3 covers 15 residues. From germline, CDR1 is LNHDA and CDR2 SQIVND (reference sequence). Sequencing used peripheral blood. The chain uses TRBV19 and TRBJ2-5; 9 bases are a match to TRBD2. The TCR was taken from an adult man with Graves' ophthalmopathy. The CDR3 sequence is CASSNPRRGGETQYF. CDR3 bases: TGTGCCAGTAGCAACCCTCGGCGGGGGGGAGAGACCCAGTACTTC. The full variable domain, completed using reference TRBV19 and TRBJ2-5, is DGGITQSPKYLFRKEGQNVTLSCEQNLNHDAMYWYRQDPGQGLRLIYYSQIVNDFQKGDIAEGYSVSREKKESFPLTVTSAQKNPTAFYLCASSNPRRGGETQYFGPGTRLLVL.